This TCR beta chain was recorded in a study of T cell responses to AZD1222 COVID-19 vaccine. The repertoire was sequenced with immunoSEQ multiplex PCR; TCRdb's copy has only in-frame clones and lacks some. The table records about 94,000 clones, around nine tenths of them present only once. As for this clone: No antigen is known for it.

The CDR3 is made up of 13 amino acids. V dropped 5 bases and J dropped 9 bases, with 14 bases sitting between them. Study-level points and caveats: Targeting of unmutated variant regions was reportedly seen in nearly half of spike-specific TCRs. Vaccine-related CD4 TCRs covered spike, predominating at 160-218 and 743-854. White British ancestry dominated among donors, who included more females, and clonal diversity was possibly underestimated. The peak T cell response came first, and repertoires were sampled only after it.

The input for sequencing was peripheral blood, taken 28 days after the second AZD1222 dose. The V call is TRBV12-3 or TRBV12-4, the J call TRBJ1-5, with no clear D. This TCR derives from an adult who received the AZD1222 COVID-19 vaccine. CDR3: CASSGVEWGPQHF. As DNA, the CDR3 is TGTGCCAGCAGTGGCGTGGAATGGGGGCCCCAGCATTTT.